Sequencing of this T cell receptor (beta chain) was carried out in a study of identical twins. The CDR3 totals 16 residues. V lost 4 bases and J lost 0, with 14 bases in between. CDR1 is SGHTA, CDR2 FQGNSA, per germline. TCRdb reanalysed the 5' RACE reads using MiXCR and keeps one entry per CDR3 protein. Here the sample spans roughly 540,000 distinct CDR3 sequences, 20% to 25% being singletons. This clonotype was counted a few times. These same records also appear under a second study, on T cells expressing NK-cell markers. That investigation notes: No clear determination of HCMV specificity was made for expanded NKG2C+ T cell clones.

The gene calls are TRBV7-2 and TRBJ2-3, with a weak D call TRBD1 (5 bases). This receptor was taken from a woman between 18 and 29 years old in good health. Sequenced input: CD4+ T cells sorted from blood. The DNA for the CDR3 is TGTGCCAGCAGCTCGCTGACAGTCGCTAGCACAGATACGCAGTATTTT. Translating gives CASSSLTVASTDTQYF. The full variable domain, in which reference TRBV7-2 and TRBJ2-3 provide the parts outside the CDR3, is GAGVSQSPSNKVTEKGKDVELRCDPISGHTALYWYRQSLGQGLEFLIYFQGNSAPDKSGLPSDRFSAERTGGSVSTLTIQRTQQEDSAVYLCASSSLTVASTDTQYFGPGTRLTVL.